This T cell receptor beta chain was retrieved from a study of circulating and synovial CD4+ cells in juvenile arthritis. Study-level findings and limits: Measured synovium overlap likely understates the true shared repertoire. Bulk blood CD4 repertoires were more diverse than these. Bulk blood CD4 samples held at least an order of magnitude more or fewer genomes than CPL.

The V gene's germline CDR1 is SQVTM and CDR2 ANQGSEA. Unmatched junction bases numbered 10, after V lost 5 bases and J lost 6 bases. This CDR3 contains 14 residues. The method was immunoSEQ multiplex PCR; TCRdb's version includes in-frame clones alone and lacks a portion of them. Of around 30,000 clones listed, nearly 95% were seen once; the top ten hold 0.55% to 0.85%. Samples derive from patients with active juvenile idiopathic arthritis. The table lists this clone with a few counts. Its antigen is not identified. The V gene is TRBV29-1, the J gene TRBJ2-7; TRBD1 aligns across 10 bases. This receptor was obtained from a human donor with juvenile idiopathic arthritis. Material for sequencing was CD4+ T cells from blood. The CDR3 DNA sequence: TGCAGCGTTATGACAGGGGGCTTTGCGCCCGAGCAGTACTTC. This gives the protein CSVMTGGFAPEQYF.